Sequencing of this TCR beta chain was carried out in a study of blood T cells in healthy people across ages (dated by TCRdb to between 2014 and 2017). In terms of the full investigation: Template switching captured roughly one uniquely barcoded TCR beta cDNA molecule per two T cells in model experiments. To track age-related changes in TCR beta repertoire diversity, the study relied on deep sequencing normalized with unique cDNA molecular identifiers. The donors were divided into four age groups: young (average about 16 years), middle-aged (almost 40), aged (around 67) and long-lived (82). To avoid experimental bias, donors of different ages were distributed randomly across sequencing lanes. Using the same blood draw, the study looked at two additional independent replicas of 1 million unique cDNA reads for two donors, one aged 18 to 30 and the other aged 80 or older.

Inclusive of the bounding cysteine and phenylalanine, the CDR3 is 16 residues long. The sequence is cut down to CDR3 DNA, 48 bases in frame from base 1. Sequences LNHNV (CDR1) and YYDKDF (CDR2) are obtained from the germline V gene (reference sequence). The V and J ends are trimmed by 6 bases and 3 bases, leaving 20 bases between them. The sample holds a few counts of this clonotype. Its specific antigen is unknown. No base qualities exist here, and no much larger clone lies one base off it. The research as a whole found: There was a strong correlation between observed TCR beta diversity and the percentage of naive T cells measured by flow cytometry. Observed TCR beta diversity per million T cells fell roughly linearly with age, and a significant reduction was already apparent by age about 36. Because the CMV infection status of the donors was unknown, age-related changes in expanded clonotypes may potentially have been confounded. Since profiling was done on bulk unsorted PBMCs, naive and antigen-experienced compartments could not be conclusively compared. Compared with the aged group, more naive CD4+ T cells, fewer expanded clones and increased TCR diversity were shown by the long-lived group, suggesting age selection. Estimates of total diversity from one million sequenced T cells were regarded as lower bounds and underestimates.

Libraries were made using 5' RACE. Sequencing instrument: Illumina HiSeq 2500. A second about 6 to 11 cycle PCR used a sample-barcoded 5' primer and a J-beta primer mix. A template-switch 5' adaptor carrying 12 random nucleotides introduced a unique molecular identifier onto each TCR beta cDNA molecule. Each sample yielded at least 3 million CDR3-containing paired-end reads. The Mint cDNA synthesis kit, primed by a TRBC-specific oligonucleotide, was used to synthesize first-strand cDNA from all RNA. All cDNA was treated with uracil-DNA glycosylase and then went through a first 18-cycle PCR with the universal primers M1SS and BC2_uni_R. The authors processed their data as follows. Each sample was normalized by randomly selecting 1 million high-quality reads, each carrying a distinct molecular identifier. Reads with shared molecular identifiers were discarded instead of being binned into consensus sequences. CDR3 identification, clonotype clustering and error correction used MiTCR with a Q25 quality threshold and the strictest error-elimination algorithm. Lower-bound total TCR beta diversity was estimated with a nonparametric unseen species model using Euler transformation. Clones were called with MiXCR by TCRdb after fastp trimmed the public reads at Q25, and only in-frame beta chains were retained. Here each entry gathers all rows of one CDR3 protein and keeps the most common genes and DNA. TCRdb's processing, not the authors' own work, is the source of the V and J calls. The sample table holds around 780,000 distinct CDR3 sequences, of which 56% were seen once. The top ten clones comprise around 25% of the sample.

The donors were some 36 Caucasian individuals from Russia, aged roughly 6 to 100 years, who were systemically healthy. Each donor gave 8 to 10 milliliters of peripheral blood, drawn into EDTA-treated Vacutainer tubes. Ficoll-Paque density-gradient centrifugation was used to isolate PBMCs, with at least 6.5 million per sample. Trizol reagent was used to extract total RNA from PBMCs, with at least 5 micrograms per sample. The percentages of naive CD45RAhigh/CD27high T cells were determined by flow cytometry on a PBMC aliquot from every donor. The rearranged segments are TRBV15 and TRBJ2-5; the best D guess is TRBD2, with 5 bases matching. This clonotype was sampled from a man aged 40-50 years in good health. The sequenced material came from blood. CDR3 loop: CATSIFVTFGEETQYF. The sequenced DNA: TGTGCCACCAGTATCTTCGTGACCTTCGGGGAAGAGACCCAGTACTTC.